This TCR beta chain was recovered during a study of blood T cell repertoires in COVID-19. Overall study context: T cells, B-cell-depleted T cells, or PBMCs provided the cDNA or gDNA that served as material.

The germline gives CDR1 SQVTM, CDR2 ANQGSEA. V was shortened by 5 bases and J by 5 bases, with 12 bases between the two germline ends. This CDR3 is built from 13 residues. Profiled with immunoSEQ multiplex PCR; TCRdb holds only in-frame clones, not every one. This sample has about 150,000 clones, with more than 75% found just once. The sequencing input was peripheral blood. This receptor was identified in a man aged 60-69 years with acute or convalescent COVID-19. The rearrangement uses TRBV29-1 and TRBJ2-2; D is possibly TRBD2 (6 bases). CDR3 amino acids: CSVYGSATGELFF. As DNA, the CDR3 is TGCAGCGTTTACGGGAGTGCGACCGGGGAGCTGTTTTTT.